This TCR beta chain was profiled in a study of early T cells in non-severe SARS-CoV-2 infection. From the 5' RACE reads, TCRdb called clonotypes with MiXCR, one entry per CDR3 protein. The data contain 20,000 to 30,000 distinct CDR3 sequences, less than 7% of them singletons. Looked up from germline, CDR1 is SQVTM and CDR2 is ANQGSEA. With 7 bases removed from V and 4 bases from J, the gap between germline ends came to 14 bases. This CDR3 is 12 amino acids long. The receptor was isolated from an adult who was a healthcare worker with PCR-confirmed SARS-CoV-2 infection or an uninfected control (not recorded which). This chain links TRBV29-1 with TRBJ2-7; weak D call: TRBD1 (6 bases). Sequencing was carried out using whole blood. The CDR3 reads CSARTGIYEQYF. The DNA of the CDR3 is TGCAGCGCCAGAACAGGGATATACGAGCAGTACTTC.